Below are 9 T cell receptor beta chains sequenced from a single sample in a study of T cell repertoires in cytomegalovirus infection. One entry per CDR3 protein results from TCRdb running MiXCR on the reads. The profile shows roughly 150,000 distinct CDR3 sequences, around 22% of them singletons. The sequenced material came from PBMCs. The receptors stem from a human donor in good health (CMV status not recorded). Some clones in this sample may be carry-over from other donors' samples.

This clonotype has ten or more counts. The chain is built from TRBV28 and TRBJ2-5; 7 positions match TRBD2. V gave up 8 bases and J gave up 0 bases; unmatched junction bases: 18. Germline V gene sequence: CDR1 MDHEN, CDR2 SYDVKM. This CDR3 comprises 18 residues. The CDR3 loop is CASGFPRAGSGYQETQYF. The CDR3 DNA sequence: TGTGCCAGCGGGTTTCCGCGGGCAGGTAGCGGGTACCAAGAGACCCAGTACTTC.

The chain links TRBV5-6 to TRBJ1-1, with D uncertain. Germline V lookup: CDR1 SGHDT, CDR2 YYEEEE. The V gene lost 0 bases and the J gene lost 10 bases, with 16 bases spanning the gap. This CDR3 contains 14 residues. The CDR3, as DNA: TGTGCCAGCAGCTTGGGAATGGGAATCCCTGTAGCTTTCTTT. Protein product: CASSLGMGIPVAFF. Full variable domain (missing parts from reference TRBV5-6 and TRBJ1-1): DAGVTQSPTHLIKTRGQQVTLRCSPKSGHDTVSWYQQALGQGPQFIFQYYEEEERQRGNFPDRFSGHQFPNYSSELNVNALLLGDSALYLCASSLGMGIPVAFFGQGTRLTVV.

The sample holds many counts of this clonotype. V gene TRBV2 combines with J gene TRBJ2-7, with TRBD1 identical over 7 bases. The CDR3 extends over 13 amino acids. With V trimmed by 4 bases and J by 2 bases, 2 bases remained unmatched. Germline-derived CDR1 and CDR2 are SNHLY and FYNNEI. The CDR3: CASSAGQAYEQYF. In DNA form, the CDR3 reads TGTGCCAGCAGTGCCGGACAGGCCTACGAGCAGTACTTC. Full variable domain (outside the CDR3, taken from reference TRBV2 and TRBJ2-7): EPEVTQTPSHQVTQMGQEVILRCVPISNHLYFYWYRQILGQKVEFLVSFYNNEISEKSEIFDDQFSVERPDGSNFTLKIRSTKLEDSAMYFCASSAGQAYEQYFGPGTRLTVT.

This sequence joins TRBV12-3 or TRBV12-4 and TRBJ1-1, with D possibly TRBD1 on 6 matching bases. V lost 4 bases and J 8 bases, leaving 11 bases between the germline ends. CDR3 length equals 12 residues. DNA of the CDR3: TGTGCCAGCAGTTGGCGGACAGCCGAAGCTTTCTTT. This sequence encodes CASSWRTAEAFF.

This clonotype was counted many times. The chain combines TRBV7-2 with TRBJ1-2; D unclear. Germline assignment: CDR1 SGHTA and CDR2 FQGNSA. This CDR3 spans 12 amino acids. V lost 1 base, J lost 4 bases, and 4 bases lay in between. The CDR3 DNA reads TGTGCCAGCAGCTTAGTGTCCTATGGCTACACCTTC. Encoded protein: CASSLVSYGYTF.

The chain's CDR3 is CASSVYRRGKTNYEQYF. The CDR3 region has the DNA TGTGCCAGCTCGGTGTATCGGAGGGGCAAAACCAACTACGAGCAGTACTTC. The gene calls are TRBV12-3 or TRBV12-4 and TRBJ2-7, with TRBD2 as a possible D gene (6 bases). This CDR3 contains 17 residues. V dropped 8 bases and J dropped 3 bases, with 26 bases sitting between them.

This clonotype was seen a few times. The limits of the CDR3 on the DNA are not certain, so only TCRdb's listed CDR3 is given. V and J are TRBV5-6 and TRBJ2-7. Germline-derived CDR1 and CDR2 are SGHDT and YYEEEE. The length of the CDR3 is 14 amino acids, counting both ends. The CDR3 region is CASSSSTELYEQYF.

This chain connects TRBV4-1 to TRBJ1-5, with a tentative D call TRBD1 (5 bases). The CDR3 loop spans 14 amino acids. The germline CDR1 and CDR2 sequences are MGHRA and YSYEKL. V was cut by 2 bases and J by 7 bases, with 12 bases left in between. CDR3 in DNA: TGCGCCAGCAGCCAAAGGGGAACGGGGCAGCCCCAGCATTTT. It specifies CASSQRGTGQPQHF.

This clonotype was detected a few times. The J gene is TRBJ2-7, the V gene TRBV7-9; no clear D. Trimming removed 5 bases from V and 3 bases from J, with 8 bases in between. CDR1 and CDR2 from the germline V gene are SEHNR and FQNEAQ (reference sequence). There are 12 residues in the CDR3. The CDR3 bases are TGTGCCAGCAGCCGAACGGGCTACGAGCAGTACTTC. As protein: CASSRTGYEQYF.